This T cell receptor beta chain was documented in a study of cytotoxic CD8 clonotypes in ibrutinib-treated CLL. Study as a whole: The samples contained over 250,000 productive templates on average. They also contained an average of roughly 90,000 productive rearrangements.

The CDR3 is made up of 14 amino acids. V was shortened by 5 bases and J by 5 bases, with 16 bases between the two germline ends. In germline, CDR1 is MDHEN, CDR2 SYDVKM. Only a few counts were recorded for this clone. Sequenced by immunoSEQ multiplex PCR; TCRdb stores in-frame clones only, minus some. The sample shows 250,000 or so clones, under 80% of them seen only once. This chain links TRBV28 with TRBJ2-7; D is possibly TRBD1 (5 bases). The TCR comes from a human donor with chronic lymphocytic leukemia. This sample comprised PBMCs, obtained after 24 months of ibrutinib treatment. The CDR3 sequence is CASSPDISLNEQYF. Here the CDR3 DNA reads TGTGCCAGCAGTCCGGACATATCCCTTAACGAGCAGTACTTC.